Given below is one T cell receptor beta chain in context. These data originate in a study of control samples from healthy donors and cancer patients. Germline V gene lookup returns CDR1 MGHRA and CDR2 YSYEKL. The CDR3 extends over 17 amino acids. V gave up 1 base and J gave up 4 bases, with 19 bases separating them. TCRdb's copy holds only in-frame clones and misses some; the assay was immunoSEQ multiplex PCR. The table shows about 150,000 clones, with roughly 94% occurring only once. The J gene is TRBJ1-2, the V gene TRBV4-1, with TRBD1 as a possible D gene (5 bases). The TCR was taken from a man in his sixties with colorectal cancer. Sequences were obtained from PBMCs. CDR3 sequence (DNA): TGCGCCAGCAGCCAAGGGCAGGGTGGGCCCCGGAGCTATGGCTACACCTTC. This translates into CASSQGQGGPRSYGYTF.